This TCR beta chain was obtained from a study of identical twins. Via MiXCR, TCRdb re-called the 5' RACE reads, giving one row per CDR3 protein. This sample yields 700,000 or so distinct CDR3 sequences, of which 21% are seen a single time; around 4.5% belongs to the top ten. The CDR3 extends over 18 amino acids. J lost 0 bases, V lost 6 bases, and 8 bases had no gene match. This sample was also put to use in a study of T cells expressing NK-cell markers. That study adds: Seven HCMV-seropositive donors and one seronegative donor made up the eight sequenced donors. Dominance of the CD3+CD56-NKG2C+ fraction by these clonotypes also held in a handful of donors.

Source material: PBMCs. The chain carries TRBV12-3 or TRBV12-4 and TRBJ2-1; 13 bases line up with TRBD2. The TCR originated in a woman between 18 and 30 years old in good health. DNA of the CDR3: TGTGCCAGCAGGCGTAAACTAGCGGGAGGGATCTCCTACAATGAGCAGTTCTTC. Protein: CASRRKLAGGISYNEQFF.